Sequencing of this T cell receptor (beta chain) was carried out in a study of CD8+ T cells in alopecia areata. Overall study: Patients in the treated group were given tofacitinib by mouth, 5 to 10 mg twice a day.

cDNA reverse transcribed from extracted RNA served as the sequencing template. TCRdb's copy holds only in-frame clones and misses some; the assay was immunoSEQ multiplex PCR. Of 100,000 to 150,000 clones detected, 61% appear once; the ten largest clones hold 4.5% to 6%. Deletions cut 2 bases from V and 7 bases from J, with 11 bases between. CDR3 length equals 13 residues. Per germline, CDR1 SQVTM and CDR2 ANQGSEA. The sample's treatment: oral pan-JAK inhibitor, 5-10 mg twice daily. The specimen comprised CD4+ T cells sorted from blood, sampled at week 4, from a patient treated with tofacitinib. This receptor was identified in a human donor with alopecia areata. The chain employs TRBV29-1 and TRBJ1-4, with D perhaps matching TRBD1 (6 bases). The CDR3 region has the DNA TGCAGCGTTGAACGACAGGAGGGTGAAAAACTGTTTTTT. This translates into CSVERQEGEKLFF.